The rows below give T cell receptor beta chains drawn from one sample of a study of T-cell reconstitution after alpha-beta-depleted transplantation in children. Using its own MiXCR run on the PCR reads, TCRdb lists one record per CDR3 protein. Of some 500,000 distinct CDR3 sequences in the sample, approximately 30% are singletons; the top ten hold 2% to 3%. Sequencing was performed on PBMCs from the stem cell graft donor, taken from the stem cell graft. The source is a human donor who donated a stem cell graft to a child with aplastic anemia. The CDR3 runs from the conserved cysteine through the conserved F or W. Fields, in order: D gene, J gene, clone size, V gene, CDR3 DNA, CDR3 protein. A D gene is named only where the DNA matches it firmly. Clone size is not always given. Where it is, it says once, few, many or a class for expanded clones.

d_call: NA
j_call: TRBJ2-3
clone_size: NA
v_call: TRBV6-2/TRBV6-3
cdr3_nt: TGTGCCAGCAGTGGATTCCCTCGCACAGATACGCAGTATTTT
cdr3_aa: CASSGFPRTDTQYF

d_call: NA
j_call: TRBJ1-5
clone_size: NA
v_call: TRBV7-2
cdr3_nt: TGTGCCAGCAGCTTAGTTGATAACGGGCAGCCCCAGCATTTT
cdr3_aa: CASSLVDNGQPQHF

d_call: TRBD1
j_call: TRBJ2-2
clone_size: few
v_call: TRBV12-3/TRBV12-4
cdr3_nt: TGTGCCAGCAGTTTAGGAGGGACAGGGACCGGGGAGCTGTTTTTT
cdr3_aa: CASSLGGTGTGELFF

d_call: NA
j_call: TRBJ2-3
clone_size: NA
v_call: TRBV5-1
cdr3_nt: TGCGCCAGCAGCTTGAACCAGGGTGAGACAGATACGCAGTATTTT
cdr3_aa: CASSLNQGETDTQYF

d_call: NA
j_call: TRBJ1-1
clone_size: NA
v_call: TRBV7-9
cdr3_nt: TGTGCCAGCAGCGTACCTGGGGGGATAAACACTGAAGCTTTCTTT
cdr3_aa: CASSVPGGINTEAFF

d_call: NA
j_call: TRBJ1-4
clone_size: NA
v_call: TRBV20-1
cdr3_nt: TGCAGTGCTAGACCCGGGGCGGATGAAAAACTGTTTTTT
cdr3_aa: CSARPGADEKLFF

d_call: TRBD1
j_call: TRBJ2-1
clone_size: few
v_call: TRBV5-1
cdr3_nt: TGCGCCAGCAGCTTAGCCCAGTCAACAGGGGTCTACAATGAGCAGTTCTTC
cdr3_aa: CASSLAQSTGVYNEQFF

d_call: TRBD2
j_call: TRBJ2-1
clone_size: NA
v_call: TRBV6-1
cdr3_nt: TGTGCCAGCAGCAGGGAGGCTAGCGGACACAATGAGCAGTTCTTC
cdr3_aa: CASSREASGHNEQFF

d_call: TRBD2
j_call: TRBJ2-1
clone_size: NA
v_call: TRBV20-1
cdr3_nt: TGCAGTGCTTCCGGGACTAGCGGGAGGGGGGGTGAGCAGTTCTTC
cdr3_aa: CSASGTSGRGGEQFF

d_call: TRBD1
j_call: TRBJ1-2
clone_size: NA
v_call: TRBV7-9
cdr3_nt: TGTGCCAGCAGCCTTTCACAGGGGGGCTATGGCTACACCTTC
cdr3_aa: CASSLSQGGYGYTF

d_call: NA
j_call: TRBJ2-5
clone_size: NA
v_call: TRBV10-3
cdr3_nt: TGTGCCATCAGTGATATATTTAAAGCGGAGGTAGGGGAGACCCAGTACTTC
cdr3_aa: CAISDIFKAEVGETQYF

d_call: TRBD1
j_call: TRBJ1-4
clone_size: few
v_call: TRBV19
cdr3_nt: TGTGCCAGTCGGCCGGGACAGGGGCACGAAAAACTGTTTTTT
cdr3_aa: CASRPGQGHEKLFF